Listed below are T cell receptor beta chains from one sample, sequenced in a study of blood T cells in healthy people across ages. TCRdb re-derived calls from the 5' RACE reads in MiXCR, one entry per CDR3 protein. The data contain around 800,000 distinct CDR3 sequences, approximately 48% of them singletons. The sequenced sample was blood. These receptors were collected from a man in his sixties in good health. Both conserved end residues are trimmed from each CDR3. Each record gives: CDR3 protein, CDR3 length, V gene, J gene, D gene. The D gene is left open where the match is weak.

SFLRGELDNEQF,12,TRBV20-1,TRBJ2-1,TRBD2
SAMGFDEQY,9,TRBV20-1,TRBJ2-5,.
ASSQGGSVEYNEQF,14,TRBV3-1,TRBJ2-1,.
ASSRPLVGANVLT,13,TRBV3-1,TRBJ2-6,.
ASSAPGQGALYEQF,14,TRBV28,TRBJ2-1,TRBD1
SAITSGGHRYAY,12,TRBV20-1,TRBJ2-3,TRBD2
ISTEENTEAF,10,TRBV30,TRBJ1-1,.
ASSQDFAGIYEKLF,14,TRBV4-1,TRBJ1-4,.
ASSQTGTSGEKLF,13,TRBV2,TRBJ1-4,TRBD1
SASFGTGFSQTTYEQY,16,TRBV20-1,TRBJ2-7,TRBD1
SANLPGVTYEQF,12,TRBV20-1,TRBJ2-1,.
ASSTPDRGRETQY,13,TRBV6-2/TRBV6-3,TRBJ2-5,TRBD1
ASSPDRVGGNTIY,13,TRBV7-6,TRBJ1-3,TRBD1
SAQPGRLEPQF,11,TRBV20-1,TRBJ2-1,.
SVGGQLNYGYT,11,TRBV29-1,TRBJ1-2,.
ASSLERGIQETQY,13,TRBV4-1,TRBJ2-5,TRBD2
ASSPRDREPEQY,12,TRBV18,.,TRBD1
ASVCYPVGDREFYEQY,16,TRBV9,.,TRBD1
ASSNLGGPSGANVLT,15,TRBV5-6,TRBJ2-6,.
ASSRSYIQSTGELF,14,TRBV12-3/TRBV12-4,TRBJ2-2,.
ASSGHGGNYGYT,12,TRBV2,TRBJ1-2,.
ASSLARGGGNEQF,13,TRBV12-3/TRBV12-4,TRBJ2-1,TRBD2
ASSPDRVTYGYT,12,TRBV11-2,TRBJ1-2,TRBD1
ASSQAQRSYGYT,12,TRBV14,TRBJ1-2,.
ASSARGGLGDTQY,13,TRBV3-1,TRBJ2-3,TRBD2
SAREVGTGSDYGYT,14,TRBV20-1,TRBJ1-2,.
AIRGGRRLETQY,12,TRBV7-9,TRBJ2-5,.
ASSEEGATNEKLF,13,TRBV2,TRBJ1-4,.
ASSVGQGKDTQY,12,TRBV11-1,TRBJ2-3,TRBD1
SVGGGTLNTEAF,12,TRBV20-1,TRBJ1-1,.
ASSPSANYGYT,11,TRBV3-1,TRBJ1-2,.
ASSATTGSGANVLT,14,TRBV28,TRBJ2-6,.
ASSFRERLDETQY,13,TRBV12-3/TRBV12-4,TRBJ2-5,.
ASSMSGASGGPISYNEQF,18,TRBV19,TRBJ2-1,TRBD2
ASSEAYGDYEQY,12,TRBV2,TRBJ2-7,.
ASSPMESYEQY,11,TRBV6-1,TRBJ2-7,.
ASSQVNSYEQY,11,TRBV18,TRBJ2-7,.
SVKTRVEQF,9,TRBV29-1,TRBJ2-1,.
ASSLGPERDTQY,12,TRBV13,TRBJ2-3,.
SASTSGAQKTQY,12,TRBV20-1,TRBJ2-5,TRBD2
SANRGLSHEQY,11,TRBV20-1,TRBJ2-7,TRBD1
ASVGQGRRGYT,11,TRBV6-5,TRBJ1-2,TRBD1
ASSQDRLSGANVLT,14,TRBV12-3/TRBV12-4,TRBJ2-6,.
AWRYIGGLNSPLH,13,TRBV30,TRBJ1-6,.
ASSPMGQGFNEQY,13,TRBV5-1,.,TRBD1